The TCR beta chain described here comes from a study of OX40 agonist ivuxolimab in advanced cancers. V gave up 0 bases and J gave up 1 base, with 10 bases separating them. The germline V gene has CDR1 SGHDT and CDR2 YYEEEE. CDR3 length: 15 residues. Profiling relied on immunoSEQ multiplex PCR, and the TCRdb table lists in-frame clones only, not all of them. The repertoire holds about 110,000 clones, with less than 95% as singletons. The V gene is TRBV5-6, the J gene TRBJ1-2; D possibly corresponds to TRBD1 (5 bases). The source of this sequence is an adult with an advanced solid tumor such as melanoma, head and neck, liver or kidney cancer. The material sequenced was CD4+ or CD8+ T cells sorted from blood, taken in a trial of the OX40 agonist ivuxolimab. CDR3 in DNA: TGTGCCAGCAGCTTGGTGGCAGGGTTTAACTATGGCTACACCTTC. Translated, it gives CASSLVAGFNYGYTF.